Sequencing of this T cell receptor (beta chain) was carried out in a study of blood T cell repertoires in COVID-19. Original data processing: Estimated nucleated cell counts came from reference gene primer amplification. TCRdb keeps only in-frame clones here, not all; method: immunoSEQ multiplex PCR. V, J and clone size were drawn from that table, and D and trimming were deduced from the DNA. The sample includes around 81,000 clones, about 85% of them seen just once. Germline V gives CDR1 LGHNA, CDR2 YSLEER. V was pared by 0 bases and J by 0 bases, with 6 bases between. The CDR3 covers 16 residues. The sequence derives from a man in his fifties with acute or convalescent COVID-19. The material sequenced was peripheral blood. The rearrangement joins TRBV4-3 to TRBJ2-6; the D is unclear. The CDR3 spells CASSQEHSSGANVLTF. CDR3 in DNA: TGCGCCAGCAGCCAAGAACACAGCTCTGGGGCCAACGTCCTGACTTTC.